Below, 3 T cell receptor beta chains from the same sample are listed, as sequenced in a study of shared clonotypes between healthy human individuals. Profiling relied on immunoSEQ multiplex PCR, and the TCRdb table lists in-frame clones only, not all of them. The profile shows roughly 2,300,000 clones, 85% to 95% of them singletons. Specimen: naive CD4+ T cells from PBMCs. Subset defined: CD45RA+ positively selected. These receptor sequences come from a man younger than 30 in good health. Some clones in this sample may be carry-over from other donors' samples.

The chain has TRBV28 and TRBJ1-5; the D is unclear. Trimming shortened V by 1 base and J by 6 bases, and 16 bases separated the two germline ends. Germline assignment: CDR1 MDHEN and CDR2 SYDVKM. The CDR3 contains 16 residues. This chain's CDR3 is CASSLSGRTFPQPQHF. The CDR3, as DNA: TGTGCCAGCAGTTTATCTGGCAGGACCTTCCCTCAGCCCCAGCATTTT. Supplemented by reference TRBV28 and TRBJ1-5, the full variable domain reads DVKVTQSSRYLVKRTGEKVFLECVQDMDHENMFWYRQDPGLGLRLIYFSYDVKMKEKGDIPEGYSVSREKKERFSLILESASTNQTSMYLCASSLSGRTFPQPQHFGDGTRLSIL.

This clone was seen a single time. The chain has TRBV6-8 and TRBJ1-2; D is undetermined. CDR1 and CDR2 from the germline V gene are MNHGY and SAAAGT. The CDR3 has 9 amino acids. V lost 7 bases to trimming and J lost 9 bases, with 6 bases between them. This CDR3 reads CASTPRYTF. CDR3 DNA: TGTGCCAGCACTCCTCGCTACACCTTC.

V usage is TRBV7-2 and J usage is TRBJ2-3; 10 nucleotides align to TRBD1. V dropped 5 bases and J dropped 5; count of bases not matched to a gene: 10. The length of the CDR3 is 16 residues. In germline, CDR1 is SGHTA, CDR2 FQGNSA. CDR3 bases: TGTGCCAGCAGCGTAGACAGGGGGCGCTTAGTAGATACGCAGTATTTT. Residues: CASSVDRGRLVDTQYF.